These 21 T cell receptor beta chains came from one sample sequenced in a study of cytomegalovirus exposure and HLA in healthy donors. PCR amplification relied on 60 Vbeta primers (plus 13 Jbeta primers). Profiled with immunoSEQ multiplex PCR; TCRdb holds only in-frame clones, not every one. The data contain over 150,000 clones, approximately 84% of them singletons. The sample was PBMCs. The source is a man younger than 30 in good health and CMV-seronegative.

The V and J genes are TRBV5-1 and TRBJ2-3, with 7 bases fitting TRBD2. Trimming cost V 4 bases and J 3 bases; bases outside gene matches: 8. The CDR3 extends over 15 amino acids. From germline, CDR1 is SGHRS and CDR2 YFSETQ. CDR3 DNA sequence: TGCGCCAGCAGCCCGATCGGCGGGAGTACAGATACGCAGTATTTT. This sequence encodes CASSPIGGSTDTQYF.

This clone was counted a single time. The genes are TRBV15 and TRBJ1-1, with unresolved D. The CDR3 is made up of 14 amino acids. Trimming removed 0 bases at V and 1 base at J, with 6 bases between. Germline V gives CDR1 LNHNV, CDR2 YYDKDF (reference sequence). CDR3 amino acids: CATSRDRRNTEAFF. The CDR3 coding sequence is TGTGCCACCAGCAGAGATCGTCGGAACACTGAAGCTTTCTTT. Together with reference TRBV15 and TRBJ1-1, the CDR3 gives the full variable domain: DAMVIQNPRYQVTQFGKPVTLSCSQTLNHNVMYWYQQKSSQAPKLLFHYYDKDFNNEADTPDNFQSRRPNTSFCFLDIRSPGLGDTAMYLCATSRDRRNTEAFFGQGTRLTVV.

This sequence joins TRBV6-5 and TRBJ1-1; D unclear. Germline V gives CDR1 MNHEY, CDR2 SVGAGI. The CDR3 has 13 residues. The V end lost 6 bases, the J end lost 5 bases, and 13 bases lay between the germline ends. The CDR3 coding sequence is TGTGCCAGCAGGTACAGCGATATTACTGAAGCTTTCTTT. Translating gives CASRYSDITEAFF.

The V and J genes are TRBV5-1 and TRBJ2-5, with D possibly being TRBD2 (6 bases). Between the trimmed V and J ends, which lost 0 bases and 3 bases, there was a span of 9 bases. Per germline, CDR1 SGHRS and CDR2 YFSETQ. This CDR3 is 14 amino acids long. In DNA, the CDR3 is TGCGCCAGCAGCTTGGGGCGGGATAAAGAGACCCAGTACTTC. Its protein is CASSLGRDKETQYF.

The J gene is TRBJ2-6, the V gene TRBV27; tentative D call: TRBD1 (5 bases). The CDR3 is made up of 15 amino acids. Germline V lookup: CDR1 MNHEY, CDR2 SMNVEV (reference sequence). The V end was cut by 5 bases, the J end by 2 bases, with 10 bases between. As DNA, the CDR3 is TGTGCCAGCAGTCAGGGTCGGGCTGGGGCCAACGTCCTGACTTTC. Its protein product is CASSQGRAGANVLTF.

The chain has TRBV29-1 and TRBJ2-1; 7 bases align to TRBD1. After removal of 7 bases from V and 6 bases from J, the junction contained 12 bases not matched to a gene. This CDR3 contains 14 residues. Germline CDR1 is SQVTM and CDR2 is ANQGSEA. CDR3 loop: CSASDREITNEQFF. The CDR3 DNA follows: TGCAGCGCCTCAGACAGGGAGATCACCAATGAGCAGTTCTTC.

The chain joins TRBV30 to TRBJ2-1; 7 nucleotides line up with TRBD2. With V trimmed by 4 bases and J by 4 bases, 13 bases remained unmatched. This CDR3 is built from 16 residues. CDR1 and CDR2 from the germline V gene are GTSNPN and SVGIG (reference sequence). CDR3 amino acids: CAWTREAGALYNEQFF. CDR3 sequence (DNA): TGTGCCTGGACCCGGGAGGCGGGAGCTTTGTACAATGAGCAGTTCTTC.

The rearrangement joins TRBV27 to TRBJ2-1; 7 positions match TRBD1. Looked up from germline, CDR1 is MNHEY and CDR2 is SMNVEV (reference sequence). The CDR3 is 12 amino acids. V gave up 5 bases and J gave up 8 bases; unmatched junction bases: 3. CDR3 DNA: TGTGCCAGCAGTGGGACAGCGCATGAGCAGTTCTTC. Translating gives CASSGTAHEQFF.

This chain connects TRBV28 to TRBJ2-5; 8 bases are a match to TRBD2. Losses at the gene ends were 1 base for V and 3 bases for J; bases not matched to a gene: 7. The CDR3 contains 16 residues. Germline V gene data show CDR1 as MDHEN and CDR2 as SYDVKM. As DNA, the CDR3 is TGTGCCAGCAGTTTATATGCCTCGACTAGCGAAGAGACCCAGTACTTC. Its translation is CASSLYASTSEETQYF.

The chain links TRBV6-5 to TRBJ1-2, with D unresolved. CDR1 and CDR2 (germline): MNHEY, SVGAGI. Trimming cost V 2 bases and J 11 bases, with 12 bases left between them. The CDR3 runs to 12 residues. The CDR3 DNA follows: TGTGCCAGCAGTTACCGGAGAGAAACTTACACCTTC. It is translated as CASSYRRETYTF.

The chain combines TRBV4-1 with TRBJ1-5; D gene unclear. The CDR3 sequence is 13 residues long. Germline V gene data show CDR1 as MGHRA and CDR2 as YSYEKL. With 1 base removed from V and 5 bases from J, the gap between germline ends came to 6 bases. The CDR3 DNA is TGCGCCAGCAGCCAAGTTGGGCATCAGCCCCAGCATTTT. Residues: CASSQVGHQPQHF.

The V gene is TRBV11-3, the J gene TRBJ1-3; TRBD1 agrees at 10 bases. Germline V gene data show CDR1 as SGHNT and CDR2 as YENEEA. The CDR3 totals 19 residues. The junction had 16 bases not matched to a gene; V was cut back by 4 bases and J by 4 bases. The CDR3 region has the DNA TGTGCCAGCAGCTCCATCCAACCTCGACAGGGGGCGGACGGAAACACCATATATTTT. This encodes CASSSIQPRQGADGNTIYF. Full variable domain (remainder filled in from reference TRBV11-3 and TRBJ1-3): EAGVVQSPRYKIIEKKQPVAFWCNPISGHNTLYWYLQNLGQGPELLIRYENEEAVDDSQLPKDRFSAERLKGVDSTLKIQPAELGDSAVYLCASSSIQPRQGADGNTIYFGEGSWLTVV.

V gene TRBV25-1 combines with J gene TRBJ2-7; D is possibly TRBD2 (5 bases). The CDR3 length is 13 residues. Germline CDR1 reads MGHDK; CDR2 reads SYGVNS. Trimming removed 8 bases from V and 4 bases from J, with 15 bases in between. The CDR3 protein is CASGIGDSYEQYF. The DNA of the CDR3 is TGTGCCAGCGGGATCGGGGATTCTTACGAGCAGTACTTC.

The genes are TRBV10-3 and TRBJ2-4; D is possibly TRBD2 (5 bases). Trimming took off 8 bases at V and 6 bases at J, with 14 bases between the two ends. The CDR3 extends over 13 amino acids. CDR1 and CDR2 from the germline V gene are ENHRY and SYGVKD. Here the CDR3 DNA reads TGTGCCATCGGTGGGGAAGGAGGAAACATTCAGTACTTC. This codes for CAIGGEGGNIQYF.

V usage is TRBV2 and J usage is TRBJ2-7; D not certain. CDR3 length: 13 amino acids. Germline V lookup: CDR1 SNHLY, CDR2 FYNNEI. V was shortened by 4 bases and J by 2 bases, with 9 bases between the two germline ends. The CDR3: CASSVRQAYEQYF. CDR3 nucleotide sequence: TGTGCCAGCAGTGTAAGGCAGGCCTACGAGCAGTACTTC.

The chain combines TRBV10-1 with TRBJ2-1; the D gene is possibly TRBD2 (5 bases). CDR3 size: 12 residues. CDR1 and CDR2 (germline): WNHNN, SYGVQD (reference sequence). Trimming shortened V by 1 base and J by 9 bases, and 7 bases separated the two germline ends. CDR3 amino acids: CASSEYRGEQFF. Written as DNA, the CDR3 is TGCGCCAGCAGTGAGTACCGGGGTGAGCAGTTCTTC.

The gene calls are TRBV7-9 and TRBJ1-1; D call uncertain. The germline V and J ends were trimmed by 11 bases and 1 base, with 14 bases remaining between them. This CDR3 has 13 residues. From germline, CDR1 is SEHNR and CDR2 FQNEAQ (reference sequence). The CDR3 nucleotides are TGTGCCTCATTCTTCAGAAGGAACACTGAAGCTTTCTTT. Its protein is CASFFRRNTEAFF.

This chain connects TRBV28 to TRBJ1-3, with no clear D. The V gene lost 8 bases and the J gene lost 0 bases, with 5 bases spanning the gap. This CDR3 contains 12 residues. Germline V gene lookup returns CDR1 MDHEN and CDR2 SYDVKM. In nucleotides, the CDR3 is TGTGCCAGCGCAGGCTCTGGAAACACCATATATTTT. This encodes CASAGSGNTIYF.

This rearrangement joins TRBV28 to TRBJ2-1, with 7 nucleotides matching TRBD1. This CDR3 contains 14 residues. Germline lookup yields CDR1 MDHEN and CDR2 SYDVKM. V lost 6 bases, J lost 8 bases, and 10 bases stayed unmatched. The CDR3 sequence: CASSPKDRLDEQFF. The CDR3 DNA sequence: TGTGCCAGCAGCCCAAAGGACAGGCTCGATGAGCAGTTCTTC.

V gene TRBV13 combines with J gene TRBJ1-1; D ambiguous. This CDR3 region has 14 residues. V was shortened by 5 bases and J by 0 bases, with 10 bases between the two germline ends. CDR1 and CDR2 from the germline V gene are PRHDT and FYEKMQ (reference sequence). The CDR3 DNA follows: TGTGCCAGCAGCCGCAGGACTATGAACACTGAAGCTTTCTTT. This encodes CASSRRTMNTEAFF.

This chain uses TRBV4-2 with TRBJ2-4; TRBD2 matches 8 bases. Per the germline V gene, CDR1 is LGHNA and CDR2 is YNFKEQ. This CDR3 comprises 15 residues. V lost 3 bases to trimming and J lost 8 bases; unmatched junction nucleotides: 9. Written as DNA, the CDR3 is TGTGCCAGCAGCCAGTCGGGACTAGAGGGGGACATTCAGTACTTC. Translation: CASSQSGLEGDIQYF.